Sequencing of this T cell receptor (beta chain) was carried out in a study of T-cell reconstitution after alpha-beta-depleted transplantation in children. General study points: Reportedly, alpha-beta T cells present about two months post-transplant originated from several hundred expanded clones of graft origin.

TCRbeta library preparation incorporated unique molecular identifiers. TCRdb itself ran the PCR reads through MiXCR, one entry per CDR3 protein. The sample holds 500,000 to 650,000 distinct CDR3 sequences; approximately 10% are singletons and the top ten take roughly 15%. Only a few counts were recorded for this clonotype. What it binds is not known. The ends lost 4 bases at V and 3 bases at J; junction bases unmatched: 6. Germline lookup yields CDR1 SGHVS and CDR2 FNYEAQ. This CDR3 comprises 16 residues. This material consisted of PBMCs, mostly from graft donor cells, taken 180 days after TCRalphabeta/CD19-depleted stem cell transplant. This clonotype originated in a female patient between 2 and 10 years old who had a stem cell transplant for aplastic anemia, so the T cells may come from the graft donor. This chain uses TRBV7-6 with TRBJ2-7; 13 bases are a match to TRBD2. The CDR3 bases are TGTGCCAGCAGCTCCGGGACTAGCGGGGCCTTCTACGAGCAGTACTTC. Residues: CASSSGTSGAFYEQYF.